This T cell receptor beta chain was sequenced in a study of cytomegalovirus exposure and HLA in healthy donors. Study-wide points: The study dropped some indistinguishable V segments, TRBV6-2 and TRBV6-3 among them.

The PCR ran on 60 Vbeta and 13 Jbeta primers. Libraries were prepared by immunoSEQ multiplex PCR; TCRdb keeps only in-frame clonotypes and omits some of them. The listing records 50,000 to 70,000 clones. Looked up from germline, CDR1 is SEHNR and CDR2 is FQNEAQ (reference sequence). V shed 2 bases, J shed 0 bases, and the junction held 4 bases outside the gene matches. The length of the CDR3 is 16 residues. With regard to this clone: The antigen remains unidentified.

Sequenced sample: PBMCs. The clonotype originates from a young woman in good health and CMV-seronegative. The chain carries TRBV7-9 and TRBJ2-5; TRBD2 matches 9 bases. The CDR3 nucleotides are TGTGCCAGCAGCTTACGGACTAGCGAATACCAAGAGACCCAGTACTTC. Translated: CASSLRTSEYQETQYF. Based on the CDR3 plus reference TRBV7-9 and TRBJ2-5, the full variable domain is DTGVSQNPRHKITKRGQNVTFRCDPISEHNRLYWYRQTLGQGPEFLTYFQNEAQLEKSRLLSDRFSAERPKGSFSTLEIQRTEQGDSAMYLCASSLRTSEYQETQYFGPGTRLLVL.